What follows are 5 T cell receptor beta chains derived from one specimen sequenced in a study of blood T cell repertoires in COVID-19. The table came from immunoSEQ multiplex PCR; TCRdb's copy has only in-frame clones and leaves some out. The data show some 700,000 clones, with 85% to 90% seen just once and about 0.24% held by the top ten. The sequenced sample consisted of peripheral blood. These receptor sequences come from a woman between 18 and 29 years old with acute or convalescent COVID-19.

The chain links TRBV5-5 to TRBJ2-7; D might be TRBD1 (6 bases). The germline CDR1 and CDR2 sequences are SGHKS and YYEKEE (reference sequence). The V end lost 0 bases, the J end lost 3 bases, and 10 bases lay between the germline ends. This CDR3 is 14 amino acids long. CDR3: CASSLVGTIYEQYF. In nucleotides, the CDR3 is TGTGCCAGCAGCTTGGTGGGGACAATCTACGAGCAGTACTTC.

The chain recombines TRBV7-9 with TRBJ2-3, with D unresolved. V gave up 5 bases and J gave up 0 bases, with 12 bases separating them. The CDR3 extends over 15 amino acids. From germline, CDR1 is SEHNR and CDR2 FQNEAQ (reference sequence). The CDR3 DNA is TGTGCCAGCAGCAAACCTGGCCCAAGCACAGATACGCAGTATTTT. Amino acids: CASSKPGPSTDTQYF.

The chain combines TRBV7-2 with TRBJ2-1, with TRBD2 matching 9 bases. The length of the CDR3 is 15 residues. CDR1 is SGHTA and CDR2 is FQGNSA in the germline V gene. The J segment lost 9 bases and the V segment lost 1 base, leaving 7 bases of the junction unmatched. CDR3 amino acids: CASSLVAGGHIEQFF. CDR3 coding DNA: TGTGCCAGCAGCTTAGTGGCGGGGGGGCATATTGAGCAGTTCTTC.

The chain is built from TRBV29-1 and TRBJ1-1; D unclear. The germline V gene has CDR1 SQVTM and CDR2 ANQGSEA. The CDR3 is 14 amino acids. The V end lost 0 bases, the J end lost 4 bases, and 12 bases lay between the germline ends. CDR3 DNA: TGCAGCGTTGAAGAAATGGCAGGCTCCACTGAAGCTTTCTTT. It codes for CSVEEMAGSTEAFF.

The chain combines TRBV19 with TRBJ1-5, with a possible D match to TRBD1 (6 bases). V was trimmed by 3 bases and J by 9 bases, leaving 12 bases between them. From germline, CDR1 is LNHDA and CDR2 SQIVND (reference sequence). The length of the CDR3 is 13 residues. The CDR3 is CASSIGQTGPQHF. The CDR3 DNA reads TGTGCCAGTAGTATCGGACAGACGGGGCCCCAGCATTTT.